This T cell receptor beta chain derives from a study of blood T cell repertoires in COVID-19. In the study overall: From T cells, B-cell-depleted T cells, or PBMCs came the material, which was cDNA or gDNA.

Libraries were prepared by immunoSEQ multiplex PCR; TCRdb keeps only in-frame clonotypes and omits some of them. The sample contains approximately 74,000 clones, around 77% of which appear only once. Trimming cost V 5 bases and J 1 base, with 9 bases left between them. Germline CDR1 MNHEY, CDR2 SMNVEV (reference sequence). The CDR3 loop spans 14 amino acids. V is TRBV27 and J is TRBJ1-5, with a weak D call TRBD1 (5 bases). The sequence derives from a man in his sixties with acute or convalescent COVID-19. Sequencing used peripheral blood. As DNA, the CDR3 is TGTGCCAGCAGTCGGGGGGACAGCAATCAGCCCCAGCATTTT. Translation: CASSRGDSNQPQHF.